The rows below give T cell receptor beta chains drawn from one sample of a study of CD8+CD57+ T cells in acquired aplastic anemia. MiXCR, run by TCRdb on the reads, gives a single entry per CDR3 protein. The sample includes about 180,000 distinct CDR3 sequences, just over 45% of them seen just once. The sequenced material came from sorted CD4+, CD8+, or CD8+CD57+ T cells (not recorded which) from PBMCs. These TCRs come from a human donor in good health. CDR3s include the opening cysteine and the closing phenylalanine or tryptophan. The D gene is left open where the match is weak. Clone size is not always given. Where it is, it says once, few, many or a class for expanded clones.

TRBV15	-	few	TRBJ2-5	TGTGCCACCAGCTCAAGAAAGGGGCGGGAGACCCAGTACTTC	CATSSRKGRETQYF
TRBV19	-	-	TRBJ1-2	TGTGCCATCTACACGGGAGGGTTCGGCTACACCTTC	CAIYTGGFGYTF
TRBV7-8	TRBD2	-	TRBJ2-1	TGTGCCAGCAGCCAGGGACTAGCGGGCCTTAACAATGAGCAGTTCTTC	CASSQGLAGLNNEQFF
TRBV30	-	few	TRBJ2-1	TGTGCCTGGAGCGACAGAGGGCTATATACCAATGAGCAGTTCTTC	CAWSDRGLYTNEQFF
TRBV15	-	-	TRBJ1-2	TGTGCCACCAGCAGCGGATACAGAGGCTACACCTTC	CATSSGYRGYTF
TRBV7-6	TRBD2	-	TRBJ2-7	TGTGCCAGCAGCTCCTTAGCGGGGGCCTCCTACGAGCAGTACTTC	CASSSLAGASYEQYF
TRBV6-5	TRBD2	many	TRBJ2-7	TGTGCCAGCAGTTCAGGACTAGCGATCCACGAGCAGCACTTC	CASSSGLAIHEQHF
TRBV20-1	-	many	TRBJ1-1	TGCAGTGCTAGTCTTGGTTTTGCTGAAGCTTTCTTT	CSASLGFAEAFF
TRBV10-3	-	-	TRBJ2-7	TGTGCCATCAGTGAGTCGTCGGGCCTCGAGCAGTACTTC	CAISESSGLEQYF
TRBV2	-	-	TRBJ2-1	TGTGCCAGCAGTGACTGGACCACTAGTCCGAATGAGCAGTTCTTC	CASSDWTTSPNEQFF
TRBV7-2	-	many	TRBJ2-3	TGTGCCAGCAGCTCAGCAGCGGGCCCCACAGATACGCAGTATTTT	CASSSAAGPTDTQYF
TRBV13	-	once	TRBJ1-6	TGTGCCAGCAGCTTAAGGGGAGGTTCACCCCTCCACTTT	CASSLRGGSPLHF
TRBV12-3/TRBV12-4	-	many	TRBJ1-2	TGTGCCAGCGAGGATACGGGGGCTAGCTATGGCTACACCTTC	CASEDTGASYGYTF
TRBV24-1	-	many	TRBJ2-2	TGTGCCACCAGTGATTTGGACAGAAACACCGGGGAGCTGTTTTTT	CATSDLDRNTGELFF
TRBV7-3	-	-	TRBJ2-2	TGTGCCAGCAGCTTACCCGGACGCGGGGAGCTGTTTTTT	CASSLPGRGELFF
TRBV15	-	few	TRBJ1-1	TGTGCCACCAGCAGAGGGATCGGGGGGGAGAACACTGAAGCTTTCTTT	CATSRGIGGENTEAFF
TRBV7-2	-	-	TRBJ1-5	TGTGCCAGCAGCTTTGCGCATTCCAATCAGCCCCAGCATTTT	CASSFAHSNQPQHF
TRBV7-6	-	-	TRBJ2-7	TGTGCCAGCAGCCCCCTAGTGGGGGGCTACGAGCAGTACTTC	CASSPLVGGYEQYF
TRBV12-3/TRBV12-4	-	many	TRBJ2-1	TGTGCCAGCACCTTCCGGGGGTTGGGGAACAATGAGCAGTTCTTC	CASTFRGLGNNEQFF
TRBV27	TRBD1	many	TRBJ2-5	TGTGCCAGCAGCATCGGGACAGGGAGGACACAAGAGACCCAGTACTTC	CASSIGTGRTQETQYF
TRBV15	TRBD1	many	TRBJ1-6	TGTGCCACCAGCAAAGAAGGGGTAGGGGGCAGTAATTCACCCCTCCACTTT	CATSKEGVGGSNSPLHF
TRBV2	-	-	TRBJ2-7	TGTGCCAGTCGCGGCTGGACAAGCCGCACAATTTACTACGAGCAGTACTTC	CASRGWTSRTIYYEQYF
TRBV9	TRBD1	-	TRBJ1-5	TGTGCCAGCAGCGTAGCTAGGGACAGGGCTCAGCCCCAGCATTTT	CASSVARDRAQPQHF